Below, 7 T cell receptor beta chains from the same sample are listed, as sequenced in a study of cytomegalovirus exposure and HLA in healthy donors. Vbeta (60) and Jbeta (13) primers were used in the PCR. Only in-frame clones appear in the TCRdb table, and some are missing; sequencing was by immunoSEQ multiplex PCR. The sample consists of about 160,000 clones, around four fifths of them appearing once. Sequences were obtained from PBMCs. These receptors were taken from a man aged 25-45 years in good health and CMV-seronegative.

This clone was detected only once. The chain employs TRBV5-1 and TRBJ2-1; 11 nucleotides match TRBD2. Germline V gives CDR1 SGHRS, CDR2 YFSETQ. CDR3 size: 15 residues. V was pared by 5 bases and J by 3 bases, with 4 bases of the junction left unmatched. The DNA of the CDR3 is TGCGCCAGCAGACCGGGACTAGCGGTCTACAATGAGCAGTTCTTC. Amino acid sequence: CASRPGLAVYNEQFF.

Regarding this clone: The junction departs from the called germline gene at one end, perhaps through a read error. The gene calls are TRBV6-6 and TRBJ2-5; 8 bases are shared with TRBD2. Germline V gene data show CDR1 as MNHNY and CDR2 as SVGAGI (reference sequence). The CDR3 has 15 amino acids. CDR3 sequence: CASSSGGTSGSGGDF. CDR3 sequence (DNA): TGTGCCAGCAGTTCGGGGGGGACCTCTGGGTCAGGCGGAGACTTC.

The J gene is TRBJ2-5, the V gene TRBV9; a weak D match, TRBD2 (6 bases). The V end lost 2 bases, the J end lost 5 bases, and 13 bases lay between the germline ends. CDR3 length: 14 residues. Germline CDR1 SGDLS, CDR2 YYNGEE. CDR3 sequence: CASSVSGLRETQYF. In DNA form, the CDR3 reads TGTGCCAGCAGCGTGTCGGGACTCAGGGAGACCCAGTACTTC.

The CDR3 region has the DNA TGTGCCAGCAGTTTAACGTGGGAGGCCTTTTACGAGCAGTACTTC. It yields the protein CASSLTWEAFYEQYF. The chain combines TRBV27 with TRBJ2-7, with a possible D match to TRBD2 (6 bases). The length of the CDR3 is 15 residues. V lost 2 bases, J lost 4 bases, and 15 bases lay in between. The V gene's germline CDR1 is MNHEY and CDR2 SMNVEV (reference sequence).

The chain has TRBV30 and TRBJ2-7; D not certain. CDR1 is GTSNPN, CDR2 SVGIG, per germline (reference sequence). Trimming left V 2 bases short and J 3 bases short, with 8 bases between. The CDR3 has 12 residues. The CDR3 region has the DNA TGTGCCTGGAGTATCGGGTACTACGAGCAGTACTTC. This encodes CAWSIGYYEQYF.

CDR3 DNA sequence: TGTGCCAGCAGCTTTGCATTCCAGCCGGGCCAAGAGACCCAGTACTTC. It yields the protein CASSFAFQPGQETQYF. This chain connects TRBV7-9 to TRBJ2-5; D is ambiguous. V was cut by 3 bases and J by 1 base, with 15 bases left in between. From germline, CDR1 is SEHNR and CDR2 FQNEAQ (reference sequence). The CDR3 length is 16 residues. Looking up the rest from reference TRBV7-9 and TRBJ2-5 gives the full variable domain: DTGVSQNPRHKITKRGQNVTFRCDPISEHNRLYWYRQTLGQGPEFLTYFQNEAQLEKSRLLSDRFSAERPKGSFSTLEIQRTEQGDSAMYLCASSFAFQPGQETQYFGPGTRLLVL.

The chain couples TRBV11-2 to TRBJ1-3; D is possibly TRBD1 (5 bases). Trimming left V 3 bases short and J 4 bases short, with 10 bases between. The CDR3 runs to 14 residues. The germline gives CDR1 SGHAT, CDR2 FQNNGV. The CDR3 loop reads CASSFTGGGNTIYF. The CDR3 region has the DNA TGTGCCAGCAGCTTCACAGGCGGCGGAAACACCATATATTTT. Using reference TRBV11-2 and TRBJ1-3 for the parts outside the CDR3, the full variable domain is EAGVAQSPRYKIIEKRQSVAFWCNPISGHATLYWYQQILGQGPKLLIQFQNNGVVDDSQLPKDRFSAERLKGVDSTLKIQPAKLEDSAVYLCASSFTGGGNTIYFGEGSWLTVV.